Following are 19 T cell receptor beta chains from one sample sequenced in a study of neurological immune-mediated disorders (dated 2019 in TCRdb). Library prep was done by 5' RACE. Sequencing was performed on an Illumina HiSeq 2500. TCRdb reprocessing: public reads trimmed at Q25 with fastp, clones called with MiXCR, in-frame beta chains kept. All rows with the same CDR3 protein become a single entry with the most common DNA and genes. The sample table shows 50,000 to 70,000 distinct CDR3 sequences, and 4.5% are seen once. The ten biggest clones cover 5.5% to 8% of the sample. Sequencing was carried out using PBMCs. These receptors all stem from a man aged 25-45 years with multiple sclerosis.

The V gene is TRBV7-2, the J gene TRBJ1-1, with 9 nucleotides matching TRBD1. The J segment lost 4 bases and the V segment lost 3 bases, leaving 3 bases of the junction unmatched. Germline V gene lookup returns CDR1 SGHTA and CDR2 FQGNSA. This CDR3 contains 14 residues. CDR3 sequence reads: CASSLTGGPTEAFF. The DNA of the CDR3 is TGTGCCAGCAGCTTGACAGGGGGTCCCACTGAAGCTTTCTTT.

This clonotype was detected ten times or more. This chain joins TRBV4-1 and TRBJ1-2; no clear D. The CDR3 contains 14 residues. Germline assignment: CDR1 MGHRA and CDR2 YSYEKL. V lost 5 bases to trimming and J lost 6 bases, with 16 bases between them. CDR3 protein: CASSSLLRQDGYTF. Here the CDR3 DNA reads TGCGCCAGCAGCTCATTGCTCCGGCAGGATGGCTACACCTTC.

This clonotype came up many times. CDR3: CASSSRTGQGNQPQHF. As DNA, the CDR3 is TGTGCCAGCAGCTCCCGGACAGGACAGGGGAATCAGCCCCAGCATTTT. The chain carries TRBV7-9 and TRBJ1-5; 9 bases fit TRBD1. V shed 4 bases, J shed 4 bases, and the junction held 8 bases outside the gene matches. The CDR3 consists of 16 residues. CDR1 and CDR2 (germline): SEHNR, FQNEAQ (reference sequence).

This clonotype has a count of ten or more. V and J are TRBV11-2 and TRBJ2-4; TRBD2 matches 8 bases. The CDR3 loop spans 18 amino acids. The J segment lost 0 bases and the V segment lost 0 bases, leaving 7 bases of the junction unmatched. Germline CDR1 and CDR2: SGHAT and FQNNGV. The CDR3 loop reads CASSLDLAGFLAKNIQYF. As DNA, the CDR3 is TGTGCCAGCAGCTTAGACTTAGCGGGGTTTCTAGCCAAAAACATTCAGTACTTC.

This clonotype was seen a handful of times. J is TRBJ1-1 and V is TRBV5-1, with D uncertain. Germline V gene sequence: CDR1 SGHRS, CDR2 YFSETQ. This CDR3 has 11 amino acids. V lost 2 bases to trimming and J lost 11 bases, with 10 bases between them. This CDR3 is CASSFERVAFF. The CDR3 bases are TGCGCCAGCAGCTTTGAAAGGGTCGCTTTCTTT.

This clonotype was found many times. This sequence joins TRBV7-2 and TRBJ2-1; a weak D match, TRBD2 (5 bases). The length of the CDR3 is 13 residues. V lost 6 bases and J lost 3, with 9 bases in between. Germline CDR1 reads SGHTA; CDR2 reads FQGNSA. CDR3 nucleotides: TGTGCCAGCAGGGTCGGAGGCTACAATGAGCAGTTCTTC. It codes for CASRVGGYNEQFF.

This clonotype appeared many times. This chain joins TRBV12-3 or TRBV12-4 and TRBJ1-4; no clear D. The CDR3 consists of 14 residues. V was trimmed by 4 bases and J by 4 bases, leaving 10 bases between them. For the CDR3, the DNA is TGTGCCAGCAGTTCGCACAGTCTTAATGAAAAACTGTTTTTT. It yields the protein CASSSHSLNEKLFF.

This clonotype has a handful of counts. V gene TRBV7-3 combines with J gene TRBJ2-2, with unresolved D. The CDR3 runs to 19 residues. Germline assignment: CDR1 SGHTA and CDR2 FQGTGA. Between the trimmed V and J ends, which lost 4 bases and 0 bases, there was a span of 21 bases. In DNA form, the CDR3 reads TGTGCCAGCAGCTCCAACCCCTTTGCGATTTCAACGAACACCGGGGAGCTGTTTTTT. The encoded protein is CASSSNPFAISTNTGELFF. Combining the CDR3 with reference TRBV7-3 and TRBJ2-2 gives the whole variable domain GAGVSQTPSNKVTEKGKYVELRCDPISGHTALYWYRQSLGQGPEFLIYFQGTGAADDSGLPNDRFFAVRPEGSVSTLKIQRTERGDSAVYLCASSSNPFAISTNTGELFFGEGSRLTVL.

There are many counts of this clonotype. The chain carries TRBV15 and TRBJ2-7; D may be TRBD1 or TRBD2 (5 bases each). The V and J ends lost 1 base and 2 bases respectively, with 12 bases between them. CDR3 length equals 15 residues. Germline V gene sequence: CDR1 LNHNV, CDR2 YYDKDF (reference sequence). The chain's CDR3 is CATSRGRGVTYEQYF. For the CDR3, the DNA is TGTGCCACCAGCAGAGGGAGAGGGGTTACCTACGAGCAGTACTTC.

This clonotype came up many times. The chain recombines TRBV12-5 with TRBJ2-4; 11 nucleotides match TRBD2. The CDR3 runs 14 residues. The ends lost 1 base at V and 7 bases at J; junction bases unmatched: 0. The V gene's germline CDR1 is LGHNT and CDR2 FRNRAP. This chain's CDR3 is CASGLGTSGNIQYF. The DNA of the CDR3 is TGTGCTAGTGGTTTGGGGACTAGCGGGAACATTCAGTACTTC.

Many counts were recorded for this clonotype. This chain connects TRBV24-1 to TRBJ1-2; D is unclear. The length of the CDR3 is 13 residues. CDR1 is KGHDR, CDR2 SFDVKD, per germline. V gave up 1 base and J gave up 8 bases, with 10 bases separating them. As DNA, the CDR3 is TGTGCCACCAGTGATTTCGGAACGGAAGGCTACACCTTC. Translated: CATSDFGTEGYTF.

This clonotype appeared many times. This chain connects TRBV20-1 to TRBJ1-1; TRBD1 aligns across 8 bases. Germline trimming cut 4 bases from V and 6 bases from J; bases unmatched to any gene: 10. CDR1 is DFQATT, CDR2 SNEGSKA, per germline (reference sequence). The CDR3 covers 14 residues. The DNA of the CDR3 is TGCAGTGCTATGCGTCTACAGGGGGTCCCTGAAGCTTTCTTT. This translates into CSAMRLQGVPEAFF.

This clonotype has a count of ten or more. This chain connects TRBV12-3 or TRBV12-4 to TRBJ2-1, with D possibly matching TRBD1 (8 bases). Trimming took 2 bases from V and 4 from J, leaving 12 bases between them. The CDR3 covers 15 residues. Written as DNA, the CDR3 is TGTGCCAGCAGTTTAACAGGGGGGGGTTACAATGAGCAGTTCTTC. Translated, it gives CASSLTGGGYNEQFF.

This clonotype was seen ten or more times. The V call is TRBV5-1, the J call TRBJ2-3, with a weak D call TRBD1 (5 bases). The CDR3 consists of 15 residues. CDR1 is SGHRS and CDR2 is YFSETQ in the germline V gene. V shed 0 bases and J shed 4 bases, with 12 bases lying between them. The CDR3 protein is CASSLARAGPDTQYF. The CDR3 region has the DNA TGCGCCAGCAGCTTGGCCCGGGCAGGGCCAGATACGCAGTATTTT.

Many counts were recorded for this clonotype. The V gene is TRBV5-1, the J gene TRBJ2-1; 10 nucleotides align to TRBD2. The germline V gene has CDR1 SGHRS and CDR2 YFSETQ. V shed 1 base, J shed 3 bases, and the junction held 4 bases outside the gene matches. This CDR3 has 16 residues. DNA of the CDR3: TGCGCCAGCAGCTTGTCCACTAGCGGGATCTACAATGAGCAGTTCTTC. Translated: CASSLSTSGIYNEQFF.

This clonotype was found many times. V gene TRBV6-5 combines with J gene TRBJ1-1, with 8 bases that match TRBD1. CDR3 length: 14 residues. Germline CDR1 is MNHEY and CDR2 is SVGAGI. V shed 4 bases and J 0 bases; nucleotides not matched to a gene: 1. CDR3 sequence (DNA): TGTGCCAGCAGTTTACAGGGGGTGAACACTGAAGCTTTCTTT. Translating gives CASSLQGVNTEAFF.

The table lists this clonotype with many counts. The CDR3 region has the DNA TGTGCCAGCAGCCCGCGTCGGACAGGGAAGGATGGCTACACCTTC. Amino acid sequence: CASSPRRTGKDGYTF. The J gene is TRBJ1-2, the V gene TRBV7-2, with 8 bases matching TRBD1. In germline, CDR1 is SGHTA, CDR2 FQGNSA. The CDR3 extends over 15 amino acids. V was clipped by 5 bases and J by 6 bases; unmatched bases: 11.

As regards this clonotype: Mismatch with germline at one junction end may stem from a read error. The rearrangement joins TRBV20-1 to TRBJ1-6; D uncertain. The CDR3 consists of 12 residues. Germline loops: CDR1 DFQATT, CDR2 SNEGSKA (reference sequence). CDR3 amino acids: CSARTGNSPLNF. CDR3 bases: TGCAGTGCCCGGACCGGGAATTCACCCCTCAACTTT.

This clonotype was recorded at least ten times. V and J are TRBV5-1 and TRBJ1-2, with D perhaps matching TRBD1 (5 bases). CDR1 is SGHRS, CDR2 YFSETQ, per germline. The CDR3 is 13 amino acids. The ends were cut back, 1 base at V and 8 bases at J, with 12 bases in the middle. The CDR3 spells CASSLLGLLGYTF. DNA for the CDR3: TGCGCCAGCAGCTTGTTGGGACTGCTAGGCTACACCTTC.